Listed here are 19 T cell receptor beta chains from one sample, sequenced in a study of human T cells and chemical hapten exposure. The sample's time point: patch test 1, 2 weeks after DPC sensitization. Specified treatment: therapeutic diphenylcyclopropenone sensitization with weekly scalp DPC. TCRdb used MiXCR to reprocess the RACE reads, holding one entry per CDR3 protein. Of about 120,000 distinct CDR3 sequences detected, over 10% appear once; the ten largest clones hold more than 1.3%. Sequencing was performed on whole blood, taken in connection with sensitization to the hapten diphenylcyclopropenone (DPC). These receptors originate from a woman aged 45-59 years with alopecia areata. Some clones in this sample may be carry-over from other donors' samples.

This clonotype was counted between two and nine times. This chain links TRBV12-3 or TRBV12-4 with TRBJ2-2; 7 positions agree with TRBD1. V trimming: 3 bases; J trimming: 0 bases; junction bases outside the gene matches: 4. The CDR3 spans 16 residues. In DNA form, the CDR3 reads TGTGCCAGCAGTTTTGGGGGACAGTCGAACACCGGGGAGCTGTTTTTT. Translating gives CASSFGGQSNTGELFF.

This clonotype was seen at least ten times. The chain combines TRBV7-9 with TRBJ1-4, with TRBD1 matching over 7 bases. Germline trimming cut 1 base from V and 8 bases from J; bases unmatched to any gene: 4. This CDR3 region has 14 residues. Germline-derived CDR1 and CDR2 are SEHNR and FQNEAQ (reference sequence). In DNA, the CDR3 is TGTGCCAGCAGCTTAGGACAGGGAGGCGAAAAACTGTTTTTT. Protein sequence: CASSLGQGGEKLFF.

Only a few counts were recorded for this clonotype. V is TRBV7-9 and J is TRBJ1-2; 7 nucleotides match TRBD1. V was clipped by 5 bases and J by 3 bases; unmatched bases: 3. Germline V CDR1 and CDR2: SEHNR, FQNEAQ (reference sequence). The CDR3 runs 13 residues. CDR3 sequence: CASSPTGYYGYTF. DNA of the CDR3: TGTGCCAGCAGCCCGACAGGGTACTATGGCTACACCTTC.

Concerning this clonotype: The junction does not match germline at one end; this may be a read error. CDR3 DNA sequence: TGTGCCCGCAGCTTTTCCACAGATACGCAGTATTTT. Protein product: CARSFSTDTQYF. The rearrangement joins TRBV7-2 to TRBJ2-3; D not certain. The germline CDR1 and CDR2 sequences are SGHTA and FQGNSA. CDR3 size: 12 residues.

In its sample, this clonotype was seen a few times. J is TRBJ1-1 and V is TRBV7-2; D gene uncertain. Between the trimmed V and J ends, which lost 2 bases and 9 bases, there was a span of 10 bases. This CDR3 is 12 amino acids long. Germline V gene lookup returns CDR1 SGHTA and CDR2 FQGNSA. The CDR3 protein is CASSLRESQAFF. CDR3 bases: TGTGCCAGCAGCTTAAGGGAATCGCAAGCTTTCTTT.

This clonotype was counted between two and nine times. The rearrangement uses TRBV5-1 and TRBJ2-1; the D is unclear. The CDR3 is 12 amino acids. The V gene's germline CDR1 is SGHRS and CDR2 YFSETQ. Trimming removed 1 base at V and 5 bases at J, with 4 bases between. The CDR3 DNA reads TGCGCCAGCAGCTTGTCCAACAATGAGCAGTTCTTC. It translates to CASSLSNNEQFF.

V and J are TRBV7-9 and TRBJ1-2; the D gene is possibly TRBD1 (5 bases). This CDR3 region has 17 residues. Deletions cut 0 bases from V and 4 bases from J, with 18 bases between. The germline CDR1 and CDR2 sequences are SEHNR and FQNEAQ (reference sequence). The CDR3 DNA is TGTGCCAGCAGCTTAGCAGGAAGACAGAGACCTGGCTATGGCTACACCTTC. This sequence encodes CASSLAGRQRPGYGYTF.

This clonotype was observed many times. This sequence joins TRBV7-2 and TRBJ1-1; 8 bases are shared with TRBD1. There are 14 residues in the CDR3. The trim removed 5 bases at V and 2 bases at J, leaving 4 bases unmatched. Germline-derived CDR1 and CDR2 are SGHTA and FQGNSA. This CDR3 reads CASSVGQGNTEAFF. CDR3 nucleotide sequence: TGTGCCAGCAGCGTTGGACAGGGAAACACTGAAGCTTTCTTT.

The DNA for the CDR3 is TGCAGCGTAAGACTAGCGACCCACGAGCAGTACTTC. This gives the protein CSVRLATHEQYF. The chain combines TRBV29-1 with TRBJ2-7; 8 bases are shared with TRBD2. Germline V CDR1 and CDR2: SQVTM, ANQGSEA. The CDR3 consists of 12 residues. Trimming removed 6 bases from V and 5 bases from J; junction bases left unmatched: 6.

This clonotype was found a few times. The chain recombines TRBV5-1 with TRBJ2-2; D remains ambiguous. CDR1 is SGHRS and CDR2 is YFSETQ in the germline V gene. The CDR3 loop spans 15 amino acids. V was cut by 0 bases and J by 7 bases, with 13 bases left in between. DNA of the CDR3: TGCGCCAGCAGCTTGGCCCCTCTAGGCGGCGGGGAGCTGTTTTTT. It specifies CASSLAPLGGGELFF. The whole variable domain, filled in from reference TRBV5-1 and TRBJ2-2, reads KAGVTQTPRYLIKTRGQQVTLSCSPISGHRSVSWYQQTPGQGLQFLFEYFSETQRNKGNFPGRFSGRQFSNSRSEMNVSTLELGDSALYLCASSLAPLGGGELFFGEGSRLTVL.

CDR3 in amino acids: CASSRALGSGGEKLFF. For the CDR3, the DNA is TGTGCCAGCAGTCGTGCGTTGGGCTCGGGGGGAGAAAAACTGTTTTTT. The V call is TRBV12-3 or TRBV12-4, the J call TRBJ1-4, with TRBD1 as a possible D gene (5 bases). The length of the CDR3 is 16 residues. Trimming removed 5 bases at V and 8 bases at J, with 21 bases between.

This sequence joins TRBV5-1 and TRBJ2-1; maybe TRBD1 (5 bases). Trimming cost V 2 bases and J 8 bases, with 11 bases left between them. CDR3 length: 13 amino acids. CDR1 and CDR2 from the germline V gene are SGHRS and YFSETQ. CDR3 in DNA: TGCGCCAGCAGCTTACCCAGGGTCCATGAGCAGTTCTTC. It codes for CASSLPRVHEQFF. Using reference TRBV5-1 and TRBJ2-1 for the parts outside the CDR3, the full variable domain is KAGVTQTPRYLIKTRGQQVTLSCSPISGHRSVSWYQQTPGQGLQFLFEYFSETQRNKGNFPGRFSGRQFSNSRSEMNVSTLELGDSALYLCASSLPRVHEQFFGPGTRLTVL.

In its sample, this clonotype was seen many times. V gene TRBV4-1 combines with J gene TRBJ2-3; D possibly corresponds to TRBD1 (6 bases). From germline, CDR1 is MGHRA and CDR2 YSYEKL. Trimming removed 3 bases at V and 0 bases at J, with 10 bases between. This CDR3 has 15 residues. The CDR3 protein is CASSQGHPSTDTQYF. The CDR3 DNA reads as TGCGCCAGCAGCCAGGGACACCCTAGCACAGATACGCAGTATTTT.

The chain has TRBV7-2 and TRBJ1-1; 7 positions match TRBD1. This CDR3 region has 13 residues. Looked up from germline, CDR1 is SGHTA and CDR2 is FQGNSA. With 5 bases clipped from V and 3 bases from J, the junction kept 3 bases outside the gene matches. The chain's CDR3 is CASSAQGDTEAFF. The CDR3, as DNA: TGTGCCAGCAGCGCCCAGGGGGACACTGAAGCTTTCTTT.

The chain recombines TRBV20-1 with TRBJ1-1; tentative D call: TRBD1 (5 bases). Germline loops: CDR1 DFQATT, CDR2 SNEGSKA (reference sequence). The CDR3 has 14 amino acids. V lost 0 bases and J lost 2, with 10 bases in between. The DNA of the CDR3 is TGCAGTGCTAGAGATCCCCGGGGCAACACTGAAGCTTTCTTT. Its protein product is CSARDPRGNTEAFF.

This clonotype was seen at least ten times. V gene TRBV4-1 combines with J gene TRBJ2-1; perhaps D is TRBD1 or TRBD2 (6 bases each). V lost 1 base, J lost 8 bases, and 9 bases lay in between. The germline V gene encodes CDR1 MGHRA and CDR2 YSYEKL. The CDR3 consists of 13 residues. The CDR3 spells CASSQVGGDEQFF. The CDR3 DNA follows: TGCGCCAGCAGCCAAGTGGGGGGCGATGAGCAGTTCTTC.

The rearrangement joins TRBV20-1 to TRBJ2-5; tentative D call: TRBD1 (5 bases). CDR1 is DFQATT, CDR2 SNEGSKA, per germline (reference sequence). This CDR3 is 15 amino acids long. The CDR3 sequence is CTEPKNRTLQETQYF. CDR3 DNA sequence: TGCACAGAACCAAAGAACAGGACCCTCCAAGAGACCCAGTACTTC.

This clonotype occurred many times. V gene TRBV20-1 combines with J gene TRBJ2-6; no clear D gene. The CDR3 totals 14 residues. The germline V gene has CDR1 DFQATT and CDR2 SNEGSKA (reference sequence). V lost 4 bases and J 0 bases, leaving 7 bases between the germline ends. The CDR3 sequence: CSAIVSSGANVLTF. In DNA form, the CDR3 reads TGCAGTGCTATAGTGAGCTCTGGGGCCAACGTCCTGACTTTC.

This clonotype was picked up many times. The V and J genes are TRBV19 and TRBJ2-5; TRBD1 is a possible D gene (6 bases). The V end was cut by 8 bases, the J end by 4 bases, with 14 bases between. In germline, CDR1 is LNHDA, CDR2 SQIVND (reference sequence). The CDR3 covers 13 residues. The DNA for the CDR3 is TGTGCCAGTTCCATTGACAGGATAGAGACCCAGTACTTC. It encodes CASSIDRIETQYF.